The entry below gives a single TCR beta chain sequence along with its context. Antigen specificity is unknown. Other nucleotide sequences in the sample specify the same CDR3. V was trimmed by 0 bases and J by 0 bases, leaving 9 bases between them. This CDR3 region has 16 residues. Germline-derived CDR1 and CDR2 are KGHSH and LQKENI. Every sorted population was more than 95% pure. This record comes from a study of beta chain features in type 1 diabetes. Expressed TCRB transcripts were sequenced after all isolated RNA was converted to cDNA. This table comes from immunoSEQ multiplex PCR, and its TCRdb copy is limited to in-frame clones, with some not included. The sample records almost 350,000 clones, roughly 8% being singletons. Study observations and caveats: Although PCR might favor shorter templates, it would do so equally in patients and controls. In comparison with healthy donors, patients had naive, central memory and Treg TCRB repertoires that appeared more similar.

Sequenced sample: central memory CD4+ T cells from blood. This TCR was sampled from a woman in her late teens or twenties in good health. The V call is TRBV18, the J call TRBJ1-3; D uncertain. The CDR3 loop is CASSPPAGHSGNTIYF. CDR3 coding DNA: TGTGCCAGCTCACCACCGGCCGGGCACTCTGGAAACACCATATATTTT.